A selection of T cell receptor beta chains follows, all from one sample in a study of beta chain features in type 1 diabetes. TCRdb's table, derived via immunoSEQ multiplex PCR, lists solely in-frame clones and lacks some. The sample holds roughly 340,000 clones, approximately 13% seen once. The sample consisted of naive CD4+ T cells from blood. These receptors were taken from a woman under 30 with type 1 diabetes. CDR3s include the opening cysteine and the closing phenylalanine or tryptophan. The order of the fields is D gene, clone size, J gene, V gene, CDR3 DNA, CDR3 protein. D genes are given only for firm matches. Only part of the rows carry a size: once, few, many, or a class if the clone is expanded.

d_gene: NA; abundance: NA; j_gene: TRBJ2-1; v_gene: TRBV9; CDR3nt: TGTGCCAGCAGCGTAGCTGCGACAGAGTACAATGAGCAGTTCTTC; CDR3aa: CASSVAATEYNEQFF
d_gene: NA; abundance: NA; j_gene: TRBJ2-5; v_gene: TRBV7-2; CDR3nt: TGTGCCAGCTTTAGCCTTAAAGGACAAGAGACCCAGTACTTC; CDR3aa: CASFSLKGQETQYF
d_gene: TRBD2; abundance: NA; j_gene: TRBJ2-1; v_gene: TRBV6-1; CDR3nt: TGTGCCAGCAAGAGTCGTAGCGGGAACTACAATGAGCAGTTCTTC; CDR3aa: CASKSRSGNYNEQFF
d_gene: NA; abundance: few; j_gene: TRBJ1-4; v_gene: TRBV6-5; CDR3nt: TGTGCCAGCAGTCGGGGTATGGAAAAACTGTTTTTT; CDR3aa: CASSRGMEKLFF
d_gene: TRBD2; abundance: few; j_gene: TRBJ2-1; v_gene: TRBV29-1; CDR3nt: TGCAGCCCCGTCCGGGGGGATGAGCAGTTCTTC; CDR3aa: CSPVRGDEQFF
d_gene: NA; abundance: few; j_gene: TRBJ2-2; v_gene: TRBV18; CDR3nt: TGTGCCAGCTCACCACTCGGAGTCGAGCTGTTTTTT; CDR3aa: CASSPLGVELFF
d_gene: NA; abundance: once; j_gene: TRBJ2-7; v_gene: TRBV11-2; CDR3nt: TGTGCCAGCAGCTCCCAACAGGGTATCGAGCAGTACTTC; CDR3aa: CASSSQQGIEQYF
d_gene: NA; abundance: NA; j_gene: TRBJ2-2; v_gene: TRBV5-1; CDR3nt: TGCGCCAGCAGCTTGCGCGGAGGGGAGGCCTTGGGGACCGGGGAGCTGTTTTTT; CDR3aa: CASSLRGGEALGTGELFF
d_gene: TRBD1; abundance: NA; j_gene: TRBJ1-1; v_gene: TRBV30; CDR3nt: TGTGCCTGGAGTGTTCAATCAGGGGGCACGGCTTTCTTT; CDR3aa: CAWSVQSGGTAFF
d_gene: NA; abundance: few; j_gene: TRBJ2-7; v_gene: TRBV28; CDR3nt: TGTGCCAGCACAAGAGAAACGATCTACGAGCAGTACTTC; CDR3aa: CASTRETIYEQYF
d_gene: TRBD2; abundance: few; j_gene: TRBJ2-7; v_gene: TRBV27; CDR3nt: TGTGCCAGCAGTTTTAGCGGGAGTATCTACGAGCAGTACTTC; CDR3aa: CASSFSGSIYEQYF